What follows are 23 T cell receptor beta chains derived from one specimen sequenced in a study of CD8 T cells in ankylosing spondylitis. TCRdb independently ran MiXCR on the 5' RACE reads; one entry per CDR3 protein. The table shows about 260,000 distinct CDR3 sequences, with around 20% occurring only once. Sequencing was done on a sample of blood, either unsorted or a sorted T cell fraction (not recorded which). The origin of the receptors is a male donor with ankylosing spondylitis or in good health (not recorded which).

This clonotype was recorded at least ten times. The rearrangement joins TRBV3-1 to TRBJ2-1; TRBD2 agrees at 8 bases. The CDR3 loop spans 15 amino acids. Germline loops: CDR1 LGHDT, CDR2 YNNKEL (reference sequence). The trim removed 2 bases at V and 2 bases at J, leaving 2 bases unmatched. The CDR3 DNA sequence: TGTGCCAGCAGCCAAACTAGCGGCACCTACAATGAGCAGTTCTTC. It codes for CASSQTSGTYNEQFF.

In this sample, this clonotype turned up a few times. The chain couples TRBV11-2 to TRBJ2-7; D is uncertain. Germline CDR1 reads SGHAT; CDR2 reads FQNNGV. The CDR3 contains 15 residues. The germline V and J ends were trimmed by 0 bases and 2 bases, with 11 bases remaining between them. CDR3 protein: CASSLESGFTYEQYV. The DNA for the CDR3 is TGTGCCAGCAGCTTAGAGTCCGGGTTTACCTACGAGCAGTACGTC.

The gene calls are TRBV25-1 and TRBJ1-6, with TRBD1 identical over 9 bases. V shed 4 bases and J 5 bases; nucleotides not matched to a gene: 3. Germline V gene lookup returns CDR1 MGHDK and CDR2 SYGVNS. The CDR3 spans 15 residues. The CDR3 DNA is TGTGCCAGCAGTGTCCGGGACAGGGATAATTCACCCCTCCACTTT. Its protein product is CASSVRDRDNSPLHF.

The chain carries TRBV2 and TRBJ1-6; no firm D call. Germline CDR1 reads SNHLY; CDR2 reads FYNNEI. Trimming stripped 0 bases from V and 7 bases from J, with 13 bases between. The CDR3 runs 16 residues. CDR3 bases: TGTGCCAGCAGTGAAGCGCTTCTGGGTGGGAATTCACCCCTCCACTTT. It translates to CASSEALLGGNSPLHF.

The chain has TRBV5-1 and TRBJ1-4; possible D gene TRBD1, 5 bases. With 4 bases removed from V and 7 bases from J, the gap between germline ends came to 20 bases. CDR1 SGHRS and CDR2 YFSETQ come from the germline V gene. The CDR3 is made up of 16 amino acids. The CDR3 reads CASSRSPGEAGEKLFF. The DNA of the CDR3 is TGCGCCAGCAGCCGATCCCCGGGGGAAGCGGGTGAAAAACTGTTTTTT.

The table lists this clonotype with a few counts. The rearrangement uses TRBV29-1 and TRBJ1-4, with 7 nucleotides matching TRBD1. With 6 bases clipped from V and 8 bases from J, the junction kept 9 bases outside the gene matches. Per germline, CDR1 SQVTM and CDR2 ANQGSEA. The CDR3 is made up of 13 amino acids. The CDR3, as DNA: TGCAGCGTCCTCGACAGGGTGGGAGAAAAACTGTTTTTT. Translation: CSVLDRVGEKLFF.

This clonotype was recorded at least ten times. The CDR3 is CASQKWTGGRETQYF. The DNA of the CDR3 is TGCGCCAGCCAAAAGTGGACAGGGGGCCGGGAGACCCAGTACTTC. This chain connects TRBV5-1 to TRBJ2-5, with 11 positions matching TRBD1. The length of the CDR3 is 15 residues. With V trimmed by 7 bases and J by 5 bases, 10 bases remained unmatched. Per the germline V gene, CDR1 is SGHRS and CDR2 is YFSETQ.

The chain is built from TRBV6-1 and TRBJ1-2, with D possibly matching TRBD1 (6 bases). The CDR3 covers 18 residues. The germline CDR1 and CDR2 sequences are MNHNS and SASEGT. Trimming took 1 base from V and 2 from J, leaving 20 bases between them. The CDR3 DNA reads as TGTGCCAGCAGTGAAGACAGGGTCCGGGACGGGCGCAACTATGGCTACACCTTC. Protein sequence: CASSEDRVRDGRNYGYTF.

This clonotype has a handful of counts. CDR3 bases: TGCGCCAGCAGCTTGGCCGAAGGGACAGTTAGCGAGACCCAGTACTTC. Protein: CASSLAEGTVSETQYF. This chain connects TRBV5-1 to TRBJ2-5, with TRBD1 matching 7 bases. Germline V gene lookup returns CDR1 SGHRS and CDR2 YFSETQ. There are 16 residues in the CDR3. V gave up 0 bases and J gave up 5 bases; unmatched junction bases: 10.

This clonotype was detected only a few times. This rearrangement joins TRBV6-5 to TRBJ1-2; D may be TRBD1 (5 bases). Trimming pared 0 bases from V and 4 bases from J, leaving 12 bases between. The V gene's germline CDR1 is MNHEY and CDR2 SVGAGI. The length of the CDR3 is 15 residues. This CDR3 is CASSYSSGQGYGYTF. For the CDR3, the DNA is TGTGCCAGCAGTTACTCGTCCGGGCAGGGCTATGGCTACACCTTC.

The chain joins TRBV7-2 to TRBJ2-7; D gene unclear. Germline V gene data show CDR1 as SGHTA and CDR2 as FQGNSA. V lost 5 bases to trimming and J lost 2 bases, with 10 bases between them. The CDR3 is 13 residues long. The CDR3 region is CASSLIGPYEQYV. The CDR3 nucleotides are TGTGCCAGCAGCCTAATTGGGCCCTACGAGCAGTACGTC.

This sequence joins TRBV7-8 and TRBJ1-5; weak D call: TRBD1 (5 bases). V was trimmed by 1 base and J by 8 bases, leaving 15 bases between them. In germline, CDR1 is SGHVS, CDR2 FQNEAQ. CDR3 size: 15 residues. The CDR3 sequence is CASSLEAWGGEPQHF. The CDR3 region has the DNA TGTGCCAGCAGCTTAGAGGCATGGGGAGGGGAGCCCCAGCATTTT.

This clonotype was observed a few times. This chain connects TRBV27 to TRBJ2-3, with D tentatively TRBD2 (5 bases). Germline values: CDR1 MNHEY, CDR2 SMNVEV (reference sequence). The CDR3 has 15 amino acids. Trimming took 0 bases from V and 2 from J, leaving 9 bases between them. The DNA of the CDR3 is TGTGCCAGCAGTTTATCGGCGGGTTCCACAGATACGCAGTATTTT. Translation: CASSLSAGSTDTQYF.

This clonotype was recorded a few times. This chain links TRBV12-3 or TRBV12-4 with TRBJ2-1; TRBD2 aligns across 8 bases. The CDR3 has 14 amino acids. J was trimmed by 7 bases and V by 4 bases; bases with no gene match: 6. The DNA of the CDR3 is TGTGCCAGCAGTTCTGCCGGGACTAGGAATGAGCAGTTCTTC. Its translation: CASSSAGTRNEQFF.

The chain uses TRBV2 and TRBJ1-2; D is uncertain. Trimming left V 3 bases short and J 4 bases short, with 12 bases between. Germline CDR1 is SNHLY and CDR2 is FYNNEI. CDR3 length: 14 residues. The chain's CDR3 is CASSDSEISYGYTF. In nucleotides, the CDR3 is TGTGCCAGCAGTGATTCAGAAATATCCTATGGCTACACCTTC.

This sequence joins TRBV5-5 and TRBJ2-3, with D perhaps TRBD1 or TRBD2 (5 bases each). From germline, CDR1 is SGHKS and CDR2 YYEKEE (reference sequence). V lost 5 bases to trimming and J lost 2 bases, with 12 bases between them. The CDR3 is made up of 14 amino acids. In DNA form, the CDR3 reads TGTGCCAGCAGGACCGGGACGGTCACAGATACGCAGTATTTT. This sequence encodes CASRTGTVTDTQYF. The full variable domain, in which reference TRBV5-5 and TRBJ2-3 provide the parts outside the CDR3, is DAGVTQSPTHLIKTRGQQVTLRCSPISGHKSVSWYQQVLGQGPQFIFQYYEKEERGRGNFPDRFSARQFPNYSSELNVNALLLGDSALYLCASRTGTVTDTQYFGPGTRLTVL.

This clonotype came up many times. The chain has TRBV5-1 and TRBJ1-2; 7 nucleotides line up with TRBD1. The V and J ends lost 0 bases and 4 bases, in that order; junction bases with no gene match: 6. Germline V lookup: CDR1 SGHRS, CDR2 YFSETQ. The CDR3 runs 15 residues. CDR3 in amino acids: CASSLGQGSFYGYTF. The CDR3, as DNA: TGCGCCAGCAGCTTGGGACAGGGCTCCTTCTATGGCTACACCTTC.

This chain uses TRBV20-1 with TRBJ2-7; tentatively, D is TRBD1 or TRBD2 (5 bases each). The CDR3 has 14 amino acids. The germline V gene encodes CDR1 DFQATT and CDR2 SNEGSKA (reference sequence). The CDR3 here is CSTREPGTNYEQYV. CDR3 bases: TGCAGTACTAGAGAACCGGGGACGAACTACGAGCAGTACGTC.

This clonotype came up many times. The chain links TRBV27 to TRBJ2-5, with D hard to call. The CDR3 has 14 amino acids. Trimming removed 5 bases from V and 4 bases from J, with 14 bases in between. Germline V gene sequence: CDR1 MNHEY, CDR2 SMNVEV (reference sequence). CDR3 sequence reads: CASSLTGPLETQYF. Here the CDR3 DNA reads TGTGCCAGCAGTCTAACCGGGCCTTTAGAGACCCAGTACTTC.

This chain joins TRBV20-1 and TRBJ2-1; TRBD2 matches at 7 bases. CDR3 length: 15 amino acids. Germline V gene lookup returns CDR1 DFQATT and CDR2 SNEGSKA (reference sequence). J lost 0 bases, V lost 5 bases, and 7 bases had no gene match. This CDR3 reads CSAERGRRSYNEQFF. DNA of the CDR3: TGCAGTGCTGAACGCGGGAGACGCTCCTACAATGAGCAGTTCTTC.

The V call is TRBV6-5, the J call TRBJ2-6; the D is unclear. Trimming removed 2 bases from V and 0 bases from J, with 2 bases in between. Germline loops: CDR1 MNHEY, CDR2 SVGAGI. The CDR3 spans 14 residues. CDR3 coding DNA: TGTGCCAGCAGTTACCGCTCTGGGGCCAACGTCCTGACTTTC. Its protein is CASSYRSGANVLTF.

Written as DNA, the CDR3 is TGTGCCAGCAGCTTATTAGCGGGAGGTTACACCGGGGAGCTGTTTTTT. It yields the protein CASSLLAGGYTGELFF. This sequence joins TRBV5-5 and TRBJ2-2; the match to TRBD2 covers 10 bases. V shed 2 bases and J 3 bases; nucleotides not matched to a gene: 4. The CDR3 contains 16 residues. CDR1 is SGHKS, CDR2 YYEKEE, per germline (reference sequence).

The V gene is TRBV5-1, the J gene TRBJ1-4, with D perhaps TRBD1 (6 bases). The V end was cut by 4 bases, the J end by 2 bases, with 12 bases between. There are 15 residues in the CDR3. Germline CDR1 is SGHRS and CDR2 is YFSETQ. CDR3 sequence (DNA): TGCGCCAGCAGCATCCGACAGGACACTAATGAAAAACTGTTTTTT. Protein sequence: CASSIRQDTNEKLFF. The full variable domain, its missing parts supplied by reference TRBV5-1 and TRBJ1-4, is KAGVTQTPRYLIKTRGQQVTLSCSPISGHRSVSWYQQTPGQGLQFLFEYFSETQRNKGNFPGRFSGRQFSNSRSEMNVSTLELGDSALYLCASSIRQDTNEKLFFGSGTQLSVL.